The T cell receptor beta chain described here comes from a study of blood T cell repertoires in COVID-19. Study summary: Sites in the United States, Italy and Spain provided acute and convalescent COVID-19 samples. Nucleic acid was either cDNA or gDNA, and it came from T cells, B-cell-depleted T cells, or PBMCs.

Some clones are missing from TCRdb's copy, which holds only in-frame ones; the method was immunoSEQ multiplex PCR. The top ten hold roughly 6.2% of the sample, which has over 150,000 clones, approximately 85% seen once. Deletions cut 4 bases from V and 4 bases from J, with 5 bases between. Per germline, CDR1 SGHRS and CDR2 YFSETQ. This CDR3 is built from 11 residues. In this sample, this clone turned up a few times. Sequenced material: PBMCs or T cells enriched from blood (not recorded which). The source is a man aged 40-50 years who had recovered from COVID-19. J is TRBJ2-5 and V is TRBV5-1, with unresolved D. CDR3 region: CASSAGETQYF. The CDR3, as DNA: TGCGCCAGCAGCGCCGGAGAGACCCAGTACTTC.